Below, one T cell receptor (beta chain) is given with its context. It lacks a known antigen. Base-call qualities are not available, and no considerably larger clone is one nucleotide away. There are 17 amino acids in the CDR3, from cysteine to phenylalanine inclusive. The retained sequence is limited to the CDR3, 51 bases, with the frame set at the first base. V sheds 2 bases and J sheds 8 bases, leaving 22 bases between their ends. Taken from the germline V gene, the CDR1 and CDR2 loops are SGHVS and FNYEAQ. The sample's treatment or condition label is to be understood as: in vitro stimulation with specific CMV peptide epitopes to enrich CMV-specific T cells. Instrument used: Illumina HiSeq 1500. The public reads were reprocessed in TCRdb via fastp at Q25 and MiXCR, keeping in-frame beta chains. Here each entry gathers all rows of one CDR3 protein and keeps the most common genes and DNA. Within this sample are around 710,000 distinct CDR3 sequences, with about 28% of them counted one time only. The ten top clones hold about an eighth of the sample.

The record originates from a study of T cell repertoires in cytomegalovirus infection (dated by TCRdb to the late 2010s). A note on the overall study: The peptide stimulations were aimed at well-studied HLA-B-restricted epitopes as well as recently identified HLA-C-restricted CMV epitopes, whose presentation resists viral immunomodulation. Donor HLA type was relevant to the analysis, because carriage of CMV infection together with the matching HLA type was indicated by public TCR beta signatures.

Summary of the overall study and its limitations: Carriers of CMV infection plus the relevant HLA type were discriminated by the cumulative frequency of public TCR beta family members in the study cohort and in an independent roughly 320-donor cohort. In the ex vivo response, HLA-C-restricted CMV-specific TCR beta clonotypes were dominant, and in two of eight donors the single most frequent clonotype came from this HLA-C-restricted group.

Sample: cultured CD8+ T cells from PBMCs, taken from culture after CMV antigen stimulation. Rearrangement joined TRBV7-6 to TRBJ2-1; a weak D assignment points to TRBD1 (6 bases agree). This TCR came from a human donor in good health (CMV status not recorded). Some clones in this sample may be carry-over from other donors' samples. For the CDR3, the sequence is CASSLNPRGPEYDEQFF. The nucleotides are TGTGCCAGCAGCTTAAACCCCAGGGGACCGGAATACGATGAGCAGTTCTTC.